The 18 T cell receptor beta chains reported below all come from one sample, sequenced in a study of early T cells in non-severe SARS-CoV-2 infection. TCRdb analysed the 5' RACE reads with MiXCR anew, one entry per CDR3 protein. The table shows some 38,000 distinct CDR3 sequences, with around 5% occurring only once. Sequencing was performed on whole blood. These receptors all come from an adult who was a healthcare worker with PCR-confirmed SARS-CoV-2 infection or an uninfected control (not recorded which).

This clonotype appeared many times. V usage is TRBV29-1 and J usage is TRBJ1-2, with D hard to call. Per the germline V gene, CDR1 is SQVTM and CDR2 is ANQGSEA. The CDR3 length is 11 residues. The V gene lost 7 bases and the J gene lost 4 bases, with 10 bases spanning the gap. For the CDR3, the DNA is TGCAGCGCTGGTGGGATCTATGGCTACACCTTC. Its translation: CSAGGIYGYTF.

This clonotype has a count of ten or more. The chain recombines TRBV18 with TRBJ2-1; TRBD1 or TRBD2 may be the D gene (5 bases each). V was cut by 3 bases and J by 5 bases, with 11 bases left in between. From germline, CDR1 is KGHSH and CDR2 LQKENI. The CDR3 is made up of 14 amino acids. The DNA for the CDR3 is TGTGCCAGCTCACCGGCAGGGACCGACAATGAGCAGTTCTTC. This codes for CASSPAGTDNEQFF.

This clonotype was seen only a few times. CDR3 nucleotides: TGTGCCAGCAGCTACGCGACCAAGGAAACCCAGTACTTC. Translating it yields CASSYATKETQYF. The chain employs TRBV11-2 and TRBJ2-5; D unresolved. This CDR3 comprises 13 residues. The V end lost 4 bases, the J end lost 8 bases, and 14 bases lay between the germline ends. Germline V gene sequence: CDR1 SGHAT, CDR2 FQNNGV. The full variable domain, in which reference TRBV11-2 and TRBJ2-5 provide the parts outside the CDR3, is EAGVAQSPRYKIIEKRQSVAFWCNPISGHATLYWYQQILGQGPKLLIQFQNNGVVDDSQLPKDRFSAERLKGVDSTLKIQPAKLEDSAVYLCASSYATKETQYFGPGTRLLVL.

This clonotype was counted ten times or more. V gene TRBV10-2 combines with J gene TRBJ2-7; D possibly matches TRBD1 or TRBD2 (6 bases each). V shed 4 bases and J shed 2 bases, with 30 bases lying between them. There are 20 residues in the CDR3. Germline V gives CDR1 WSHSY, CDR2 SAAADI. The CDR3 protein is CASSVSSIPGAALIPYEQYF. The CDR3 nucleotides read TGCGCCAGCAGTGTTTCGAGTATTCCGGGGGCGGCCTTAATTCCCTACGAGCAGTACTTC.

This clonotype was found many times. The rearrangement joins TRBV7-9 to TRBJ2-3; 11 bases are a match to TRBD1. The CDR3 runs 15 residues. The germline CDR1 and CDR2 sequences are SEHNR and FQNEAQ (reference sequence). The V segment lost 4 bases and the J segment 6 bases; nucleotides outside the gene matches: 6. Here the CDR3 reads CASSSGQGAADTQYF. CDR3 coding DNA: TGTGCCAGCAGCTCAGGACAGGGGGCCGCCGATACGCAGTATTTT.

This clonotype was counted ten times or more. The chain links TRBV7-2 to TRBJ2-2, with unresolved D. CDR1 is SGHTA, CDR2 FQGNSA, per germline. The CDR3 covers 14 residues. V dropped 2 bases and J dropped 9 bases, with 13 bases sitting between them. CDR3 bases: TGTGCCAGCAGCTTAACCCCGCGGTCCAGGGAGCTGTTTTTT. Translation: CASSLTPRSRELFF.

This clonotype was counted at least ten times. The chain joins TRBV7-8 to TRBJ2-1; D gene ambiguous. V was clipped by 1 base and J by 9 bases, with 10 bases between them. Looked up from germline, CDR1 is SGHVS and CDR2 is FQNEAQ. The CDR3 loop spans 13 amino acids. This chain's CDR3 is CASSLGGSGEQFF. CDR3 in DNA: TGTGCCAGCAGCTTAGGTGGGTCGGGTGAGCAGTTCTTC.

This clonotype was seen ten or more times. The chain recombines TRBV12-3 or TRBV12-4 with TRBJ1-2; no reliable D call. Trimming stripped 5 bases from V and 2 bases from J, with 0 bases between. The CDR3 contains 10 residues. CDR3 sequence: CASSNYGYTF. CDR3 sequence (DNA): TGTGCCAGCAGTAACTATGGCTACACCTTC.

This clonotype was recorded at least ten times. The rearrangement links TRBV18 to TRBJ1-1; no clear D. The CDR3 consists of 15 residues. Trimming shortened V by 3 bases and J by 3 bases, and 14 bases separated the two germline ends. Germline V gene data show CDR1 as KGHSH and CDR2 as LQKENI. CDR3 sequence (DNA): TGTGCCAGCTCACCCTTTCCGGCCTCGGACACTGAAGCTTTCTTT. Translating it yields CASSPFPASDTEAFF.

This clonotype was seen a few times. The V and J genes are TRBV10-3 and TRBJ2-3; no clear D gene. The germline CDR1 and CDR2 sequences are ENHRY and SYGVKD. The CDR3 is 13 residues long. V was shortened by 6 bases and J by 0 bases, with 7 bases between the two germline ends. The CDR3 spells CAIRISSTDTQYF. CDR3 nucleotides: TGTGCCATCAGAATATCTAGCACAGATACGCAGTATTTT.

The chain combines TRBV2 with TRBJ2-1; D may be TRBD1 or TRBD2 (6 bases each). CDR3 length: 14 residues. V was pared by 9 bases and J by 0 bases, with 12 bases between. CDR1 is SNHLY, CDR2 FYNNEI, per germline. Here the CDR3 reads CARGGTYSYNEQFF. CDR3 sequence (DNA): TGTGCCAGAGGGGGGACTTACTCCTACAATGAGCAGTTCTTC. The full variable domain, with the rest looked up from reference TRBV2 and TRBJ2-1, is EPEVTQTPSHQVTQMGQEVILRCVPISNHLYFYWYRQILGQKVEFLVSFYNNEISEKSEIFDDQFSVERPDGSNFTLKIRSTKLEDSAMYFCARGGTYSYNEQFFGPGTRLTVL.

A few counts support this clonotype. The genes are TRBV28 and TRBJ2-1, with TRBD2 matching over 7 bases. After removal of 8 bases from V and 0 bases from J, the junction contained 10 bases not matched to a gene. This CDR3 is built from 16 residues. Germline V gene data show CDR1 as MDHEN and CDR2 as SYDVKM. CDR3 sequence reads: CASDNSGFVSYNEQFF. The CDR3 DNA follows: TGTGCCAGCGATAATAGCGGGTTTGTCTCCTACAATGAGCAGTTCTTC.

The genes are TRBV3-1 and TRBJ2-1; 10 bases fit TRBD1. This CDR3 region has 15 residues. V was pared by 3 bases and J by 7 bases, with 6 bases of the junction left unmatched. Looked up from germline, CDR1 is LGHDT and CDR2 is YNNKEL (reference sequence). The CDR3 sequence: CASSHGQGDWNEQFF. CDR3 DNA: TGTGCCAGCAGCCATGGACAGGGGGATTGGAATGAGCAGTTCTTC.

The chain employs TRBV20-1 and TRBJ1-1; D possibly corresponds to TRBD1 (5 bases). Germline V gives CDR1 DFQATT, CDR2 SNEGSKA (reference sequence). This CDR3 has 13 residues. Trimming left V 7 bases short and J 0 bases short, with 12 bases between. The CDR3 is CSVSGRLNTEAFF. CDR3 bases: TGCAGTGTCTCGGGGCGTTTGAACACTGAAGCTTTCTTT.

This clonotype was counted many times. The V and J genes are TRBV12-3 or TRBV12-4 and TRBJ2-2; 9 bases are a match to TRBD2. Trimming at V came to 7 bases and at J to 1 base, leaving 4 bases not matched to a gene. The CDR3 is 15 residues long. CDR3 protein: CASNPTSGNTGELFF. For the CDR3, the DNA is TGTGCCAGCAATCCGACTAGCGGGAACACCGGGGAGCTGTTTTTT.

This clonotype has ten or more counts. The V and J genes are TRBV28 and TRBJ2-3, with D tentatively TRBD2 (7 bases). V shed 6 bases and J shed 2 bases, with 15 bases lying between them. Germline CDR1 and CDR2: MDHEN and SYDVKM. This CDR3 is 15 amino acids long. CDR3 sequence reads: CASSWGGLLTDTQYF. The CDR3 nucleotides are TGTGCCAGCAGCTGGGGGGGGCTACTCACAGATACGCAGTATTTT.

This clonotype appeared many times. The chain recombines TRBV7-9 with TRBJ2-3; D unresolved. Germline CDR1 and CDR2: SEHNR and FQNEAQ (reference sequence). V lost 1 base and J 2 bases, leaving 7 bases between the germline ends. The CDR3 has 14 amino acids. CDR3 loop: CASSLGGNTDTQYF. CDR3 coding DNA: TGTGCCAGCAGCTTAGGCGGCAACACAGATACGCAGTATTTT. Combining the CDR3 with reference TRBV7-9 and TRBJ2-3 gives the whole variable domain DTGVSQNPRHKITKRGQNVTFRCDPISEHNRLYWYRQTLGQGPEFLTYFQNEAQLEKSRLLSDRFSAERPKGSFSTLEIQRTEQGDSAMYLCASSLGGNTDTQYFGPGTRLTVL.

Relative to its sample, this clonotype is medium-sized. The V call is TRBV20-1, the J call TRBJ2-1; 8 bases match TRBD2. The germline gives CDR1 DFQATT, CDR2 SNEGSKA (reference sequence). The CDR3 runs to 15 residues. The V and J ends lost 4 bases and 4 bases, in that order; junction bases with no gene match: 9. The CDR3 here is CSATVTSGSYNEQFF. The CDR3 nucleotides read TGCAGTGCTACCGTGACGAGCGGGAGTTACAATGAGCAGTTCTTC.